The clone carrying this T cell receptor (beta chain) was seen only once. The antigen is not known. This CDR3 spans 16 amino acids. Trimming removed 3 bases at V and 5 bases at J, with 17 bases between. Germline V gene data show CDR1 as SEHNR and CDR2 as FQNEAQ (reference sequence). Data came from immunoSEQ multiplex PCR; TCRdb stores just in-frame clones and leaves some out. This table holds some 84,000 clones, approximately 85% found once. The data belong to a study of T cell responses to AZD1222 COVID-19 vaccine. Study-wide points: Unmutated regions of variants are reportedly targeted by nearly half of spike-specific TCRs. All repertoire sampling was performed exclusively after the peak T cell response.

This sequence was found in an adult who received the AZD1222 COVID-19 vaccine. The source was peripheral blood, collected 28 days after the second AZD1222 dose. The gene calls are TRBV7-9 and TRBJ2-1, with a tentative D call TRBD2 (5 bases). The CDR3 DNA reads TGTGCCAGCAGCTTTGATGGTAGCGCACGAAACAATGAGCAGTTCTTC. Protein: CASSFDGSARNNEQFF.